A single sample is the source of the 17 T cell receptor beta chains below, sequenced in a study of blood T cell repertoires in COVID-19. TCRdb's copy holds only in-frame clones and misses some; the assay was immunoSEQ multiplex PCR. The sample yields some 390,000 clones, approximately 91% seen once. The sample was peripheral blood. The receptors shown here come from a middle-aged woman with COVID-19, enrolled during active disease.

This clone has only one observation. This chain connects TRBV7-3 to TRBJ1-2; 10 nucleotides align to TRBD1. Germline V gives CDR1 SGHTA, CDR2 FQGTGA. This CDR3 spans 14 amino acids. V shed 5 bases and J 4 bases; nucleotides not matched to a gene: 4. The CDR3 bases are TGTGCCAGCAGCATGGGACAGGGGAGCTATGGCTACACCTTC. It translates to CASSMGQGSYGYTF.

This clone was picked up a small number of times. At one boundary the junction diverges from the germline segment, which might be a read error. The chain combines TRBV28 with TRBJ1-4; D is undetermined. Germline V CDR1 and CDR2: MDHEN, SYDVKM. CDR3 size: 16 residues. CDR3 loop: CASSFPGPTTKEKLFF. In nucleotides, the CDR3 is TGTGCCAGCAGTTTTCCCGGACCTACGACTAAGGAAAAACTGTTTTTT.

V is TRBV29-1 and J is TRBJ2-1; TRBD2 matches 11 bases. V was pared by 7 bases and J by 1 base, with 6 bases of the junction left unmatched. The germline gives CDR1 SQVTM, CDR2 ANQGSEA. This CDR3 has 15 residues. The CDR3: CSAGGTSGSYNEQFF. The DNA for the CDR3 is TGCAGCGCTGGGGGGACTAGCGGATCCTACAATGAGCAGTTCTTC.

A single count supports this clone. The V call is TRBV6-6, the J call TRBJ2-7, with a weak D call TRBD2 (6 bases). V was clipped by 0 bases and J by 6 bases, with 15 bases between them. The CDR3 runs to 15 residues. CDR1 MNHNY and CDR2 SVGAGI come from the germline V gene (reference sequence). CDR3 DNA: TGTGCCAGCAGTTACTCGGCGGGACGGGTCAGCGAGCAGTACTTC. Translated, it gives CASSYSAGRVSEQYF.

J is TRBJ2-2 and V is TRBV5-4; D gene uncertain. Germline V gene data show CDR1 as SGHNT and CDR2 as YYREEE (reference sequence). This CDR3 spans 15 amino acids. Trimming cost V 0 bases and J 4 bases, with 10 bases left between them. Here the CDR3 reads CASSLEPGGTGELFF. In DNA form, the CDR3 reads TGTGCCAGCAGCTTGGAGCCGGGTGGCACCGGGGAGCTGTTTTTT.

The rearrangement links TRBV29-1 to TRBJ2-1; D is undetermined. Trimming removed 6 bases from V and 3 bases from J, with 3 bases in between. This CDR3 comprises 10 residues. Per germline, CDR1 SQVTM and CDR2 ANQGSEA. The DNA of the CDR3 is TGCAGCGTCCACTACAATGAGCAGTTCTTC. It encodes CSVHYNEQFF.

This sequence joins TRBV18 and TRBJ1-1, with 7 bases lining up with TRBD1. The CDR3 has 14 residues. Per the germline V gene, CDR1 is KGHSH and CDR2 is LQKENI. The V segment lost 4 bases and the J segment 4 bases; nucleotides outside the gene matches: 6. CDR3 sequence reads: CASSQGAGSTEAFF. As DNA, the CDR3 is TGTGCCAGCTCACAGGGGGCCGGGAGCACTGAAGCTTTCTTT. Filled out from reference TRBV18 and TRBJ1-1, the complete variable domain reads NAGVMQNPRHLVRRRGQEARLRCSPMKGHSHVYWYRQLPEEGLKFMVYLQKENIIDESGMPKERFSAEFPKEGPSILRIQQVVRGDSAAYFCASSQGAGSTEAFFGQGTRLTVV.

In DNA, the CDR3 is TGTGCCAGCAGCCACGGCAGGGAATCCTATGGCTACACCTTC. Its protein is CASSHGRESYGYTF. This rearrangement joins TRBV4-2 to TRBJ1-2, with D maybe TRBD1 (5 bases). The ends were cut back, 3 bases at V and 4 bases at J, with 12 bases in the middle. Germline V lookup: CDR1 LGHNA, CDR2 YNFKEQ. This CDR3 comprises 14 residues.

This rearrangement joins TRBV2 to TRBJ2-3, with 7 positions matching TRBD2. Germline CDR1 reads SNHLY; CDR2 reads FYNNEI. The CDR3 sequence is 16 residues long. V lost 6 bases to trimming and J lost 6 bases; unmatched junction nucleotides: 15. Written as DNA, the CDR3 is TGTGCCAGCAGGGCAACAGCGACTAGCCTCGGGGATACGCAGTATTTT. Its protein product is CASRATATSLGDTQYF.

This clone has just one count. V and J are TRBV6-2 or TRBV6-3 and TRBJ2-7; TRBD2 might be the D (6 bases). The V end lost 0 bases, the J end lost 2 bases, and 14 bases lay between the germline ends. This CDR3 is built from 16 residues. Germline values: CDR1 MNHEY, CDR2 SVGEGT. The CDR3 protein is CASSYSRGRETYEQYF. CDR3 bases: TGTGCCAGCAGTTACTCCCGGGGACGGGAGACCTACGAGCAGTACTTC.

This CDR3 reads CAISESVRLNTEAFF. The CDR3 nucleotides are TGTGCCATCAGTGAGTCGGTGCGTTTGAACACTGAAGCTTTCTTT. The rearrangement joins TRBV10-3 to TRBJ1-1; no reliable D call. Germline V gives CDR1 ENHRY, CDR2 SYGVKD. V lost 0 bases and J 0 bases, leaving 8 bases between the germline ends. The CDR3 spans 15 residues.

J is TRBJ2-1 and V is TRBV27, with 8 bases aligning to TRBD2. With 5 bases clipped from V and 5 bases from J, the junction kept 5 bases outside the gene matches. The CDR3 runs 14 residues. CDR1 and CDR2 (germline): MNHEY, SMNVEV (reference sequence). The CDR3 loop reads CASSERERNNEQFF. CDR3 sequence (DNA): TGTGCCAGCAGTGAGCGGGAGAGAAACAATGAGCAGTTCTTC.

This clone is a singleton in its sample. In DNA, the CDR3 is TGCGCCAGCAGTCAATTTTTCTCCGAGCCAGGCGACGTTACTAACTATGGCTACACCTTC. Translation: CASSQFFSEPGDVTNYGYTF. The rearrangement links TRBV23-1 to TRBJ1-2; no firm D call. TRBV23-1 is treated as an ORF (open reading frame) with a function not yet certain. CDR3 length: 20 residues. V dropped 1 base and J dropped 0 bases, with 24 bases sitting between them.

The J gene is TRBJ2-7, the V gene TRBV5-8, with a tentative D call TRBD1 (6 bases). Per the germline V gene, CDR1 is SGHTS and CDR2 is YDEGEE. There are 15 residues in the CDR3. Between the trimmed V and J ends, which lost 4 bases and 0 bases, there was a span of 14 bases. CDR3 region: CASSLRGGTSYEQYF. CDR3 DNA sequence: TGTGCCAGCAGCCTTCGAGGGGGTACCTCCTACGAGCAGTACTTC.

The chain joins TRBV28 to TRBJ2-3; 8 bases agree with TRBD1. The CDR3 sequence is 15 residues long. Germline-derived CDR1 and CDR2 are MDHEN and SYDVKM. Trimming at V came to 4 bases and at J to 10 bases, leaving 13 bases not matched to a gene. The DNA of the CDR3 is TGTGCCAGCAGTTCCCCCGCGAGGGCGGACAGGGCGCAGTATTTT. Translating it yields CASSSPARADRAQYF.

The V gene is TRBV28, the J gene TRBJ1-5; a possible D gene is TRBD1 (5 bases). CDR1 is MDHEN, CDR2 SYDVKM, per germline. The CDR3 has 15 residues. V lost 6 bases and J lost 5, with 17 bases in between. The CDR3 region is CASSRGGTADQPQHF. DNA of the CDR3: TGTGCCAGCAGCCGAGGCGGGACCGCCGATCAGCCCCAGCATTTT.

This chain joins TRBV6-2 or TRBV6-3 and TRBJ2-1, with 8 positions matching TRBD1. Trimming removed 6 bases from V and 1 base from J; junction bases left unmatched: 8. Per germline, CDR1 MNHEY and CDR2 SVGEGT. This CDR3 spans 16 amino acids. CDR3 residues: CASSPRTGRSYNEQFF. Written as DNA, the CDR3 is TGTGCCAGCAGCCCCCGGACAGGGAGATCCTACAATGAGCAGTTCTTC.